The 10 T cell receptor beta chains presented below share a single source sample, sequenced in a study of cytomegalovirus exposure and HLA in healthy donors. Primers for the PCR totalled 60 Vbeta and 13 Jbeta. The table came from immunoSEQ multiplex PCR; TCRdb's copy has only in-frame clones and leaves some out. The sample holds 240,000 or so clones, approximately 80% seen once. Source material: PBMCs. The receptors here all came from a woman aged 60 to 75 in good health and CMV-seropositive.

Only one count was recorded for this clone. The chain uses TRBV19 and TRBJ2-3; D possibly corresponds to TRBD1 (5 bases). Trimming removed 5 bases from V and 3 bases from J, with 9 bases in between. Per the germline V gene, CDR1 is LNHDA and CDR2 is SQIVND (reference sequence). This CDR3 comprises 13 residues. CDR3 amino acids: CASSGAGTDTQYF. The CDR3 region has the DNA TGTGCCAGTAGTGGGGCAGGGACAGATACGCAGTATTTT.

The chain combines TRBV6-6 with TRBJ2-3; 9 nucleotides agree with TRBD1. The CDR3 has 15 amino acids. The germline V gene encodes CDR1 MNHNY and CDR2 SVGAGI (reference sequence). The ends lost 5 bases at V and 4 bases at J; junction bases unmatched: 7. The CDR3 nucleotides read TGTGCCAGCAGTCCGGGACAGGGCTTCTCAGATACGCAGTATTTT. Translation: CASSPGQGFSDTQYF.

This clone has a single count. J is TRBJ1-2 and V is TRBV2; TRBD1 agrees at 8 bases. Germline CDR1 SNHLY, CDR2 FYNNEI. There are 13 residues in the CDR3. V lost 7 bases and J lost 6; bases outside the gene matches: 7. The CDR3 spells CASTPTGVNGYTF. The DNA of the CDR3 is TGTGCCAGCACCCCGACAGGGGTGAATGGCTACACCTTC.

The rearrangement uses TRBV6-5 and TRBJ2-1, with TRBD2 identical over 10 bases. The CDR3 consists of 15 residues. Trimming at V came to 7 bases and at J to 6 bases, leaving 9 bases not matched to a gene. Germline V gene lookup returns CDR1 MNHEY and CDR2 SVGAGI. CDR3 in DNA: TGTGCCAGCACCCCAGGGACTAGCGTCCTCAATGAGCAGTTCTTC. As protein: CASTPGTSVLNEQFF.

V and J are TRBV25-1 and TRBJ1-1; possibly TRBD1 for D (5 bases). The CDR3 totals 15 residues. V was clipped by 3 bases and J by 0 bases, with 11 bases between them. CDR1 is MGHDK, CDR2 SYGVNS, per germline. CDR3 nucleotides: TGTGCCAGCAGTGATGGAGCAGGGATGAACACTGAAGCTTTCTTT. Translated, it gives CASSDGAGMNTEAFF.

This clone was found a few times. The V gene is TRBV7-2, the J gene TRBJ1-3; D might be TRBD1 (5 bases). There are 15 residues in the CDR3. The germline V gene encodes CDR1 SGHTA and CDR2 FQGNSA. Trimming shortened V by 5 bases and J by 4 bases, and 15 bases separated the two germline ends. As DNA, the CDR3 is TGTGCCAGCAGCCCCGACAGATCGAGAGGAAACACCATATATTTT. This encodes CASSPDRSRGNTIYF.

J is TRBJ1-1 and V is TRBV19; no clear D. The CDR3 contains 18 residues. V was cut by 9 bases and J by 5 bases, with 31 bases left in between. CDR1 is LNHDA, CDR2 SQIVND, per germline (reference sequence). The DNA for the CDR3 is TGTGCCAGCTCAGTTCAAGCGGGAAGTTCCCTCAGAGAAACTGAAGCTTTCTTT. Amino acids: CASSVQAGSSLRETEAFF.

V is TRBV2 and J is TRBJ1-1; tentative D call: TRBD1 (5 bases). Germline assignment: CDR1 SNHLY and CDR2 FYNNEI. Trimming left V 3 bases short and J 5 bases short, with 13 bases between. There are 14 residues in the CDR3. The CDR3 loop is CASSDGGGRTEAFF. The CDR3 DNA follows: TGTGCCAGCAGTGATGGGGGGGGACGAACTGAAGCTTTCTTT. Variable domain in full (rest from reference TRBV2 and TRBJ1-1): EPEVTQTPSHQVTQMGQEVILRCVPISNHLYFYWYRQILGQKVEFLVSFYNNEISEKSEIFDDQFSVERPDGSNFTLKIRSTKLEDSAMYFCASSDGGGRTEAFFGQGTRLTVV.

The V call is TRBV5-6, the J call TRBJ1-1; TRBD1 agrees at 7 bases. From germline, CDR1 is SGHDT and CDR2 YYEEEE. Trimming removed 0 bases from V and 5 bases from J; junction bases left unmatched: 4. This CDR3 comprises 14 residues. CDR3 in amino acids: CASSLGQGVTEAFF. The CDR3 nucleotides read TGTGCCAGCAGCTTGGGGCAGGGGGTGACTGAAGCTTTCTTT.

The chain is built from TRBV10-2 and TRBJ1-6, with 7 bases identical to TRBD1. V trimming: 6 bases; J trimming: 0 bases; junction bases outside the gene matches: 8. The germline CDR1 and CDR2 sequences are WSHSY and SAAADI. The CDR3 covers 17 residues. This chain's CDR3 is CASSRDSQSSYNSPLHF. The CDR3 coding sequence is TGCGCCAGCAGCCGGGACAGTCAGAGCTCCTATAATTCACCCCTCCACTTT.